Listed here are 10 T cell receptor beta chains from one sample, sequenced in a study of vaccination and CD4 T cells after COVID-19. The Oncomine TCR Beta short-read assay generated sequence data from the DNA of cultured CD4+ T cells. TCRdb fed the PCR reads into MiXCR, producing one record per CDR3 protein. The sample contains 15,000 or so distinct CDR3 sequences, 45% to 50% of which appear only once. Their antigen targets remain unknown. This sample's treatment: approximately nine-day PBMC culture with coronavirus spike peptide pools or control peptides (ViraFEST assay). Sequencing was carried out using CD4+ T cells from blood, cultured in vitro. All receptors come from a human donor who had recovered from COVID-19.

J is TRBJ1-6 and V is TRBV27; TRBD1 agrees at 12 bases. This CDR3 spans 18 amino acids. With V trimmed by 4 bases and J by 1 base, 5 bases remained unmatched. Germline CDR1 MNHEY, CDR2 SMNVEV (reference sequence). The CDR3 nucleotides are TGTGCCAGCAGTTGGTCGGGACAGGGGGCTTCCTATAATTCACCCCTCCACTTT. Its protein is CASSWSGQGASYNSPLHF.

The V gene is TRBV7-8, the J gene TRBJ2-7; D possibly matches TRBD1 or TRBD2 (5 bases each). CDR1 and CDR2 (germline): SGHVS, FQNEAQ. V dropped 1 base and J dropped 7 bases, with 14 bases sitting between them. The CDR3 runs to 14 residues. Written as DNA, the CDR3 is TGTGCCAGCAGCTTAGTGCAGGGCTCGGGGGAGCAGTACTTC. As protein: CASSLVQGSGEQYF.

The chain links TRBV18 to TRBJ1-1; TRBD1 might be the D (6 bases). The V end lost 4 bases, the J end lost 7 bases, and 10 bases lay between the germline ends. The CDR3 is made up of 12 amino acids. The germline V gene encodes CDR1 KGHSH and CDR2 LQKENI. As DNA, the CDR3 is TGTGCCAGCTCACTAGGAGGGGGTGAAGCTTTCTTT. Amino acids: CASSLGGGEAFF.

The chain employs TRBV11-3 and TRBJ2-5; D possibly corresponds to TRBD1 (6 bases). The germline gives CDR1 SGHNT, CDR2 YENEEA. Trimming shortened V by 0 bases and J by 5 bases, and 16 bases separated the two germline ends. The CDR3 is made up of 16 amino acids. The CDR3 coding sequence is TGTGCCAGCAGCTTAGAGGGGACACAAACCGGGGAGACCCAGTACTTC. It is translated as CASSLEGTQTGETQYF.

This clonotype was observed once. The V call is TRBV7-9, the J call TRBJ2-7; D unresolved. Matching the DNA end better, TRBJ2-5 makes the J call doubtful. Germline V gene lookup returns CDR1 SEHNR and CDR2 FQNEAQ (reference sequence). The CDR3 totals 12 residues. The CDR3 protein is CASSFPSETQYF. Here the CDR3 DNA reads TGTGCCAGCAGCTTTCCAAGTGAGACCCAGTACTTC.

The rearrangement links TRBV19 to TRBJ1-2; no definite D call. V dropped 3 bases and J dropped 2 bases, with 7 bases sitting between them. The CDR3 is 13 residues long. The germline CDR1 and CDR2 sequences are LNHDA and SQIVND (reference sequence). The chain's CDR3 is CASSIPENYGYTF. As DNA, the CDR3 is TGTGCCAGTAGTATTCCAGAGAACTATGGCTACACCTTC.

This chain connects TRBV6-1 to TRBJ1-2; D is unresolved. Trimming shortened V by 2 bases and J by 4 bases, and 14 bases separated the two germline ends. Per germline, CDR1 MNHNS and CDR2 SASEGT. The CDR3 totals 15 residues. CDR3 residues: CASSEQDSEGYGYTF. In DNA, the CDR3 is TGTGCCAGCAGTGAACAGGATTCGGAGGGCTATGGCTACACCTTC.

The count of this clonotype is one. V gene TRBV7-3 combines with J gene TRBJ2-1, with D perhaps given as TRBD1 or TRBD2 (5 bases each). The CDR3 consists of 13 residues. The germline V gene encodes CDR1 SGHTA and CDR2 FQGTGA. Trimming shortened V by 5 bases and J by 9 bases, and 14 bases separated the two germline ends. The CDR3 DNA reads TGTGCCAGCAGCCGGCTTTGGGACGGTGAGCAGTTCTTC. It translates to CASSRLWDGEQFF.

This clonotype was counted between two and nine times. The CDR3 spells CASSLAAGGPQDTQYF. In DNA, the CDR3 is TGTGCCAGCAGCTTAGCGGCGGGGGGGCCCCAAGATACGCAGTATTTT. The chain carries TRBV7-2 and TRBJ2-3, with 9 bases fitting TRBD2. V gave up 0 bases and J gave up 5 bases; unmatched junction bases: 6. Germline assignment: CDR1 SGHTA and CDR2 FQGNSA. The CDR3 loop spans 16 amino acids.

This chain uses TRBV5-1 with TRBJ1-1, with D maybe TRBD1 (6 bases). V lost 0 bases, J lost 1 base, and 10 bases lay in between. CDR1 SGHRS and CDR2 YFSETQ come from the germline V gene. This CDR3 has 15 residues. The CDR3 reads CASSLAGDPNTEAFF. In DNA form, the CDR3 reads TGCGCCAGCAGCTTGGCAGGGGACCCGAACACTGAAGCTTTCTTT.